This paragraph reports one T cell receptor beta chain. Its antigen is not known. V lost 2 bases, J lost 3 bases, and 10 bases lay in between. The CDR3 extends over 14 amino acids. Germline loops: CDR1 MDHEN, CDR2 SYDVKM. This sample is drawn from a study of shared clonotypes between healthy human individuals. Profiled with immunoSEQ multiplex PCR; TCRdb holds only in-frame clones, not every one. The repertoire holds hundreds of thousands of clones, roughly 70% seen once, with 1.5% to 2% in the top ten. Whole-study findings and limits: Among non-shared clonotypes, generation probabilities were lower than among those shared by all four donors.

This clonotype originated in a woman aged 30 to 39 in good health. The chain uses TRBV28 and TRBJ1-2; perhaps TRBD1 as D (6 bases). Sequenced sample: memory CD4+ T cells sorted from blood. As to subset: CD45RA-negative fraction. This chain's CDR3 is CASSLVRTDYGYTF. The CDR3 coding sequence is TGTGCCAGCAGTTTAGTCAGGACAGACTATGGCTACACCTTC.